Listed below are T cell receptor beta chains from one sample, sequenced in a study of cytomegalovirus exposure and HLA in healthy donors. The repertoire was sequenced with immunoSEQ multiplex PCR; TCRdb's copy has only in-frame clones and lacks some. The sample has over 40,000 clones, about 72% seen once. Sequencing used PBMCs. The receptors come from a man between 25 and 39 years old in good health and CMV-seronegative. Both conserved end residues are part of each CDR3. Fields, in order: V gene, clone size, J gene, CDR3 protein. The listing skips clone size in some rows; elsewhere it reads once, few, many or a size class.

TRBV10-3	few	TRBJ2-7	CAIGAGLAFHEQYF
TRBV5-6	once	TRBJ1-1	CASSWTGRDTEAFF
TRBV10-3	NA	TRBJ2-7	CAISVSGSGQYF
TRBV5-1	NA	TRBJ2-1	CASSLQGAYNEQFF
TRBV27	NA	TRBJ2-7	CASSGQGHFSYEQYF
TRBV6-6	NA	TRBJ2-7	CASSTPGQNYEQYF
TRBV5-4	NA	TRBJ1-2	CASSFRGPANYGYTF
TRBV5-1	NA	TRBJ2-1	CASSLMATDEQFF
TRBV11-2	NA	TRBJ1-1	CASSSDRVWNTEAFF
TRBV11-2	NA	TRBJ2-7	CASSLGDRGEREQYF
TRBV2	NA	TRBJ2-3	CASSGQGIAGTDTQYF
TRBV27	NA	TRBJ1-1	CASSRAGMNTEAFF